Presented here are 11 T cell receptor beta chains from one specimen sequenced in a study of blood T cell repertoires in COVID-19. Some clones are missing from TCRdb's copy, which holds only in-frame ones; the method was immunoSEQ multiplex PCR. The table lists about 180,000 clones, approximately 84% of them singletons, with 7% in the top ten. Sequencing was performed on PBMCs or T cells enriched from blood (not recorded which). The origin of the receptors is a woman between 50 and 59 years old who had recovered from COVID-19.

This chain links TRBV28 with TRBJ2-2; TRBD1 matches 8 bases. The germline V gene encodes CDR1 MDHEN and CDR2 SYDVKM. V trimming: 9 bases; J trimming: 6 bases; junction bases outside the gene matches: 9. CDR3 size: 14 residues. CDR3 bases: TGTGCCAGTAAACAGGGGGAGTCCGCCGGGGAGCTGTTTTTT. Translating it yields CASKQGESAGELFF.

The V call is TRBV2, the J call TRBJ1-1; TRBD1 agrees at 8 bases. Germline V gene sequence: CDR1 SNHLY, CDR2 FYNNEI. Trimming removed 6 bases from V and 5 bases from J; junction bases left unmatched: 5. CDR3 size: 13 residues. In DNA form, the CDR3 reads TGTGCCAGCAGGGACAGGGAAGGGACTGAAGCTTTCTTT. The encoded protein is CASRDREGTEAFF.

V usage is TRBV19 and J usage is TRBJ2-1; 10 positions agree with TRBD2. The germline gives CDR1 LNHDA, CDR2 SQIVND (reference sequence). The length of the CDR3 is 18 residues. The V gene end was trimmed by 1 base and the J gene end by 0 bases; junction bases not matched to a gene: 6. CDR3 residues: CASSIASGRRSSYNEQFF. CDR3 nucleotides: TGTGCCAGTAGTATAGCTAGCGGGAGACGGAGCTCCTACAATGAGCAGTTCTTC.

This clone was found a few times. The chain joins TRBV11-3 to TRBJ2-1, with TRBD1 matching over 12 bases. Unmatched junction bases numbered 4, after V lost 4 bases and J lost 6 bases. This CDR3 spans 15 amino acids. From germline, CDR1 is SGHNT and CDR2 YENEEA. CDR3 nucleotide sequence: TGTGCCAGCAGCTCGCCGGGACAGGGGGCCAATGAGCAGTTCTTC. It codes for CASSSPGQGANEQFF.

This chain joins TRBV5-5 and TRBJ1-4; 9 nucleotides match TRBD1. J gave up 2 bases and V 4 bases, and 6 bases lay outside the gene matches. The CDR3 has 16 residues. Per germline, CDR1 SGHKS and CDR2 YYEKEE (reference sequence). The CDR3 spells CASSPGTGRTNEKLFF. CDR3 nucleotides: TGTGCCAGCAGCCCGGGGACAGGGCGCACTAATGAAAAACTGTTTTTT.

The chain combines TRBV29-1 with TRBJ2-3; 7 nucleotides align to TRBD1. J gave up 3 bases and V 7 bases, and 7 bases lay outside the gene matches. This CDR3 has 13 residues. The germline CDR1 and CDR2 sequences are SQVTM and ANQGSEA. CDR3 residues: CSGRQGSTDTQYF. CDR3 in DNA: TGCAGCGGTCGACAGGGTTCGACAGATACGCAGTATTTT.

The genes are TRBV11-1 and TRBJ1-2; D not certain. Trimming cost V 6 bases and J 0 bases, with 11 bases left between them. Germline values: CDR1 SGHAT, CDR2 FQDESV (reference sequence). There are 14 residues in the CDR3. The CDR3 is CASRPTGTNYGYTF. The DNA for the CDR3 is TGTGCCAGCAGACCGACCGGGACTAACTATGGCTACACCTTC.

The DNA of the CDR3 is TGTGCCAGCAGTTTATCTCTAGCGGGAGTATCCTACGAGCAGTACTTC. As protein: CASSLSLAGVSYEQYF. The chain employs TRBV27 and TRBJ2-7; 10 nucleotides match TRBD2. Per the germline V gene, CDR1 is MNHEY and CDR2 is SMNVEV (reference sequence). J was trimmed by 1 base and V by 0 bases; bases with no gene match: 3. This CDR3 spans 16 amino acids.

The chain combines TRBV3-1 (or the pseudogene TRBV3-2) with TRBJ2-7; TRBD2 aligns across 12 bases. The trim removed 4 bases at V and 1 base at J, leaving 5 bases unmatched. CDR1 is LGHDT, CDR2 YNNKEL, per germline (reference sequence). CDR3 length: 16 residues. In DNA, the CDR3 is TGTGCCAGCAGCCGACTGACTAGCGGGGGTTCCTACGAGCAGTACTTC. Translating gives CASSRLTSGGSYEQYF.

The chain carries TRBV15 and TRBJ1-5; D call uncertain. Germline CDR1 LNHNV, CDR2 YYDKDF (reference sequence). Trimming took 1 base from V and 6 from J, leaving 7 bases between them. CDR3 length: 13 amino acids. The CDR3 protein is CATSRALGQPQHF. The DNA of the CDR3 is TGTGCCACCAGCAGAGCCCTAGGTCAGCCCCAGCATTTT. The full variable domain, completed using reference TRBV15 and TRBJ1-5, is DAMVIQNPRYQVTQFGKPVTLSCSQTLNHNVMYWYQQKSSQAPKLLFHYYDKDFNNEADTPDNFQSRRPNTSFCFLDIRSPGLGDTAMYLCATSRALGQPQHFGDGTRLSIL.

This chain links TRBV27 with TRBJ1-5, with TRBD1 as a possible D gene (6 bases). Trimming removed 5 bases at V and 7 bases at J, with 9 bases between. CDR3 length: 12 residues. Germline values: CDR1 MNHEY, CDR2 SMNVEV (reference sequence). The CDR3 is CASSATGQPQHF. Here the CDR3 DNA reads TGTGCCAGCAGTGCCACAGGGCAGCCCCAGCATTTT.